This T cell receptor beta chain was observed in a study of PD-1 blockade in mismatch repair-deficient tumors. The study, taken as a whole, reports: Tumor-resident clones, often absent from pretreatment blood, expanded after pembrolizumab and then contracted.

Germline loops: CDR1 SGHRS, CDR2 YFSETQ. This CDR3 region has 16 residues. V lost 0 bases and J lost 0, with 13 bases in between. As concerns this clone: Its antigen is currently unknown.

Method: immunoSEQ multiplex PCR; TCRdb's copy keeps in-frame clones and lacks some. This table holds approximately 16,000 clones, 84% found once. The origin of this receptor is an adult with mismatch repair-deficient cancer. This chain uses TRBV5-1 with TRBJ2-7, with D perhaps matching TRBD1 (6 bases). The starting material was PBMCs, obtained before pembrolizumab treatment. Written as DNA, the CDR3 is TGCGCCAGCAGCTTGGCCGACAGGCCGCACTCCTACGAGCAGTACTTC. Amino acids: CASSLADRPHSYEQYF.